The rows below give T cell receptor beta chains drawn from one sample of a study of OX40 agonist ivuxolimab in advanced cancers. Some clones are missing from TCRdb's copy, which holds only in-frame ones; the method was immunoSEQ multiplex PCR. The sample holds some 60,000 clones, about 89% seen once. The material was CD4+ or CD8+ T cells sorted from blood, obtained in a trial of the OX40 agonist ivuxolimab. The receptors originated from an adult with an advanced solid tumor such as melanoma, head and neck, liver or kidney cancer. The CDR3 runs from the conserved cysteine through the conserved F or W. A D gene is named only where the DNA matches it firmly. Clone size is stated in some rows and not others, as once, few, many or a class when expanded.

clone_size j_call d_call v_call cdr3_aa
. TRBJ2-1 . TRBV27 CASSSRLPRSYNEQFF
few TRBJ2-1 . TRBV4-1 CASSQLTGDNEQFF
. TRBJ2-5 . TRBV7-8 CASSVNRVETQYF
. TRBJ2-5 TRBD2 TRBV30 CAWSEMLPGLAGVSETQYF
. TRBJ2-3 TRBD2 TRBV25-1 CASSELAGVRADTQYF
. TRBJ1-1 TRBD1 TRBV4-3 CASSQDRGDRNTEAFF
. TRBJ1-1 . TRBV4-1 CASSYPGQTEAFF
. TRBJ1-5 . TRBV7-2 CASSLLYNQPQHF
. TRBJ2-3 . TRBV21-1 CASSKGQNRGVVDTQYF
. TRBJ2-1 TRBD1 TRBV11-3 CASSPWTGGMDEQFF
. TRBJ2-1 TRBD2 TRBV11-3 CASSLVGTSYNEQFF
. TRBJ2-3 . TRBV4-2 CASSQDMGYGGSTDTQYF
. TRBJ1-2 . TRBV30 CAWSVHTVGYGYTF
once TRBJ1-1 . TRBV2 CASSVLNTEAFF
. TRBJ2-1 TRBD2 TRBV5-1 CASSISGGTYNEQFF
once TRBJ1-5 . TRBV28 CASSPPAGATYSNQPQHF
. . TRBD2 TRBV29-1 CSVRGLAGSYEQYF
once TRBJ1-2 . TRBV7-2 CASSLLPGGYTF
. TRBJ2-5 TRBD2 TRBV19 CASSIEAGGTQETQYF
. TRBJ2-1 . TRBV9 CASSVASSSYNEQFF
. TRBJ1-2 TRBD1 TRBV5-1 CASSYGPGQGDDGYTF
. TRBJ2-7 . TRBV11-2 CASSLEQGYEQYF
. TRBJ2-1 TRBD1 TRBV29-1 CSVVRQGGYNEQFF
. TRBJ1-1 . TRBV7-6 CASSLGAGEKAFF
once TRBJ2-7 . TRBV10-3 CAISEGQDAIYEQYF
. TRBJ2-3 . TRBV28 CASSLVTDTQYF